This entry lists 25 T cell receptor beta chains sequenced from one sample in a study of OX40 agonist ivuxolimab in advanced cancers. Sequencing was performed with immunoSEQ multiplex PCR; in TCRdb, only in-frame clones are kept and a portion is missing. Here the sample spans tens of thousands of clones, roughly 80% being singletons. The sequencing used CD4+ or CD8+ T cells sorted from blood, collected in a trial of the OX40 agonist ivuxolimab. The receptors were gathered from an adult with an advanced solid tumor such as melanoma, head and neck, liver or kidney cancer.

The rearrangement links TRBV7-2 to TRBJ2-1; 15 bases fit TRBD2. The CDR3 spans 17 residues. Germline V CDR1 and CDR2: SGHTA, FQGNSA. The ends lost 5 bases at V and 7 bases at J; junction bases unmatched: 9. The CDR3 reads CASSRGLAGGMRNEQFF. In nucleotides, the CDR3 is TGTGCCAGCAGCAGAGGACTAGCGGGAGGGATGAGGAATGAGCAGTTCTTC.

The rearrangement uses TRBV7-2 and TRBJ1-5; D is undetermined. The CDR3 runs to 15 residues. Germline V gene sequence: CDR1 SGHTA, CDR2 FQGNSA. The V end was cut by 1 base, the J end by 0 bases, with 7 bases between. The CDR3 bases are TGTGCCAGCAGCTTAGAGGGATATAGCAATCAGCCCCAGCATTTT. Its protein is CASSLEGYSNQPQHF.

The V gene is TRBV19, the J gene TRBJ2-3; unclear D gene. The V gene lost 3 bases and the J gene lost 4 bases, with 8 bases spanning the gap. Germline V gives CDR1 LNHDA, CDR2 SQIVND (reference sequence). This CDR3 comprises 13 residues. CDR3 residues: CASSIGRADTQYF. CDR3 nucleotides: TGTGCCAGTAGTATTGGGCGAGCAGATACGCAGTATTTT. The full variable domain, completed using reference TRBV19 and TRBJ2-3, is DGGITQSPKYLFRKEGQNVTLSCEQNLNHDAMYWYRQDPGQGLRLIYYSQIVNDFQKGDIAEGYSVSREKKESFPLTVTSAQKNPTAFYLCASSIGRADTQYFGPGTRLTVL.

The rearrangement uses TRBV21-1 and TRBJ2-7; the D call in the table, TRBD2, was not verified against the DNA. TRBV21-1 is designated a pseudogene. The CDR3 is 15 amino acids. The CDR3 protein is CASSKVGDFTYEQYF. The CDR3 DNA reads as TGTGCCAGCAGCAAAGTTGGGGACTTCACCTACGAGCAGTACTTC.

CDR3 protein: CASGFTETQYF. The CDR3 DNA reads TGTGCCAGCGGGTTTACGGAGACCCAGTACTTC. The J gene is TRBJ2-5, the V gene TRBV28; no clear D gene. V was pared by 8 bases and J by 5 bases, with 9 bases between. CDR1 is MDHEN and CDR2 is SYDVKM in the germline V gene. The CDR3 consists of 11 residues.

The gene calls are TRBV6-1 and TRBJ2-5; 10 bases map to TRBD2. Germline assignment: CDR1 MNHNS and CDR2 SASEGT. CDR3 length: 16 residues. The V segment lost 0 bases and the J segment 4 bases; nucleotides outside the gene matches: 5. The CDR3 reads CASSEALSGRAETQYF. As DNA, the CDR3 is TGTGCCAGCAGTGAAGCGCTGAGCGGGAGGGCAGAGACCCAGTACTTC.

Comments on this clone: At one end the junction does not follow the germline gene, possibly because of a read error. The chain employs TRBV5-3 and TRBJ1-2; 7 bases match TRBD1. TRBV5-3 is treated as an ORF (open reading frame) with a function not yet certain. This CDR3 has 14 residues. CDR3 in amino acids: CASSSLDRLIGYTF. The CDR3 DNA is TGTGCCAGCAGCTCCCTGGACAGGCTTATCGGCTACACCTTC.

The chain is built from TRBV20-1 and TRBJ1-1; D remains unclear. The CDR3 spans 11 residues. The V gene lost 4 bases and the J gene lost 8 bases, with 11 bases spanning the gap. Germline CDR1 is DFQATT and CDR2 is SNEGSKA (reference sequence). Here the CDR3 reads CSATNRLEAFF. The CDR3 nucleotides read TGCAGTGCTACCAACAGACTCGAAGCTTTCTTT.

This sequence joins TRBV5-1 and TRBJ2-3; no definite D call. The germline V gene has CDR1 SGHRS and CDR2 YFSETQ. This CDR3 is 15 amino acids long. V lost 4 bases and J 5 bases, leaving 17 bases between the germline ends. CDR3 region: CASSPEEALGDTQYF. CDR3 nucleotide sequence: TGCGCCAGCAGCCCGGAAGAGGCTCTCGGAGATACGCAGTATTTT.

The gene calls are TRBV6-6 and TRBJ1-5; no reliable D call. V shed 2 bases and J shed 0 bases, with 5 bases lying between them. The CDR3 consists of 14 residues. From germline, CDR1 is MNHNY and CDR2 SVGAGI (reference sequence). CDR3 sequence reads: CASSYKDSNQPQHF. The CDR3 nucleotides read TGTGCCAGCAGTTACAAGGATAGCAATCAGCCCCAGCATTTT.

The chain couples TRBV29-1 to TRBJ2-3; D remains ambiguous. The ends were cut back, 2 bases at V and 0 bases at J, with 3 bases in the middle. CDR3 size: 12 residues. Germline V CDR1 and CDR2: SQVTM, ANQGSEA. DNA for the CDR3: TGCAGCGTTGAATTTAGCACAGATACGCAGTATTTT. Translated: CSVEFSTDTQYF.

The chain uses TRBV5-1 and TRBJ2-3; 14 positions match TRBD2. Trimming removed 0 bases from V and 6 bases from J; junction bases left unmatched: 3. The CDR3 is 16 residues long. Germline assignment: CDR1 SGHRS and CDR2 YFSETQ. In nucleotides, the CDR3 is TGCGCCAGCAGCTTGGGACTAGCGGGAGGGCCGGATACGCAGTATTTT. Translated, it gives CASSLGLAGGPDTQYF.

The chain is built from TRBV29-1 and TRBJ1-3; 9 nucleotides align to TRBD1. The CDR3 is 13 residues long. Germline CDR1 SQVTM, CDR2 ANQGSEA. The V gene end was trimmed by 4 bases and the J gene end by 2 bases; junction bases not matched to a gene: 0. CDR3 sequence (DNA): TGCAGCGTTGGGACAGGGGCTGGAAACACCATATATTTT. Amino acid sequence: CSVGTGAGNTIYF.

V gene TRBV2 combines with J gene TRBJ2-7; D is possibly TRBD2 (6 bases). Germline-derived CDR1 and CDR2 are SNHLY and FYNNEI. This CDR3 contains 13 residues. The V gene lost 7 bases and the J gene lost 3 bases, with 13 bases spanning the gap. The CDR3 sequence: CASKDAGIYEQYF. CDR3 in DNA: TGTGCCAGCAAGGATGCGGGGATCTACGAGCAGTACTTC.

The rearrangement uses TRBV29-1 and TRBJ2-3, with 7 bases that match TRBD2. The CDR3 extends over 12 amino acids. V lost 7 bases, J lost 2 bases, and 3 bases stayed unmatched. Germline V lookup: CDR1 SQVTM, CDR2 ANQGSEA. The CDR3 here is CSASGDTDTQYF. In DNA, the CDR3 is TGCAGCGCTAGCGGCGACACAGATACGCAGTATTTT.

This CDR3 reads CASSLVRLNTGELFF. The CDR3 DNA follows: TGTGCCAGCAGCTTAGTGAGGCTGAACACCGGGGAGCTGTTTTTT. This chain links TRBV7-2 with TRBJ2-2; D is unresolved. V was shortened by 1 base and J by 1 base, with 7 bases between the two germline ends. The CDR3 runs to 15 residues. Looked up from germline, CDR1 is SGHTA and CDR2 is FQGNSA. The whole variable domain, filled in from reference TRBV7-2 and TRBJ2-2, reads GAGVSQSPSNKVTEKGKDVELRCDPISGHTALYWYRQSLGQGLEFLIYFQGNSAPDKSGLPSDRFSAERTGGSVSTLTIQRTQQEDSAVYLCASSLVRLNTGELFFGEGSRLTVL.

The genes are TRBV25-1 and TRBJ1-5; D ambiguous. CDR1 and CDR2 (germline): MGHDK, SYGVNS. This CDR3 comprises 14 residues. Trimming pared 1 base from V and 7 bases from J, leaving 11 bases between. CDR3 coding DNA: TGTGCCAGCAGTGAATCGGGTGTTCTCCAGCCCCAGCATTTT. Protein: CASSESGVLQPQHF.

This chain links TRBV9 with TRBJ2-3; 9 bases map to TRBD2. The V gene's germline CDR1 is SGDLS and CDR2 YYNGEE. The CDR3 is made up of 16 amino acids. Unmatched junction bases numbered 5, after V lost 0 bases and J lost 3 bases. The CDR3 reads CASSVGAGGVTDTQYF. The DNA of the CDR3 is TGTGCCAGCAGCGTAGGAGCGGGAGGAGTGACAGATACGCAGTATTTT.

The J gene is TRBJ2-2, the V gene TRBV7-3; D remains unclear. CDR1 and CDR2 from the germline V gene are SGHTA and FQGTGA. The CDR3 contains 14 residues. Trimming stripped 5 bases from V and 5 bases from J, with 12 bases between. Here the CDR3 reads CASSPPGPTGELFF. DNA for the CDR3: TGTGCCAGCAGCCCCCCAGGACCTACCGGGGAGCTGTTTTTT.

The chain links TRBV19 to TRBJ1-5, with 8 bases matching TRBD1. The CDR3 length is 15 residues. Germline-derived CDR1 and CDR2 are LNHDA and SQIVND (reference sequence). V lost 6 bases and J lost 6; bases outside the gene matches: 10. The CDR3 region has the DNA TGTGCCAGTAGCCCCGGGCCAGGGGGCGTTCAGCCCCAGCATTTT. Translation: CASSPGPGGVQPQHF.

This rearrangement joins TRBV6-1 to TRBJ2-7; D is uncertain. The CDR3 contains 13 residues. Trimming cost V 6 bases and J 6 bases, with 15 bases left between them. Germline V gives CDR1 MNHNS, CDR2 SASEGT. This CDR3 reads CASRDPSVSEQYF. In DNA, the CDR3 is TGTGCCAGCAGGGACCCCTCGGTTTCCGAGCAGTACTTC.

This clone occurred once. The chain is built from TRBV5-1 and TRBJ2-7, with TRBD1 matching 8 bases. The V segment lost 1 base and the J segment 0 bases; nucleotides outside the gene matches: 12. The CDR3 spans 18 residues. Germline assignment: CDR1 SGHRS and CDR2 YFSETQ. The DNA for the CDR3 is TGCGCCAGCAGCTTGTTCGGGACAGGCGTCGATAGCTCCTACGAGCAGTACTTC. This encodes CASSLFGTGVDSSYEQYF.

This sequence joins TRBV20-1 and TRBJ2-5, with D unresolved. The CDR3 is 11 residues long. Between the trimmed V and J ends, which lost 4 bases and 4 bases, there was a span of 7 bases. Germline-derived CDR1 and CDR2 are DFQATT and SNEGSKA (reference sequence). CDR3 sequence reads: CSAIRLETQYF. In DNA, the CDR3 is TGCAGTGCTATCAGACTAGAGACCCAGTACTTC.

This rearrangement joins TRBV29-1 to TRBJ1-1; D gene ambiguous. Germline CDR1 and CDR2: SQVTM and ANQGSEA. This CDR3 spans 13 amino acids. V dropped 4 bases and J dropped 1 base, with 10 bases sitting between them. In nucleotides, the CDR3 is TGCAGCGTTGGCCCCCCGCAGAACACTGAAGCTTTCTTT. Amino acids: CSVGPPQNTEAFF.

The V call is TRBV7-9, the J call TRBJ2-6, with D hard to call. Trimming left V 1 base short and J 0 bases short, with 4 bases between. The germline gives CDR1 SEHNR, CDR2 FQNEAQ (reference sequence). The CDR3 sequence is 15 residues long. For the CDR3, the DNA is TGTGCCAGCAGCTTAGGGATCTCTGGGGCCAACGTCCTGACTTTC. It is translated as CASSLGISGANVLTF. Using reference TRBV7-9 and TRBJ2-6 for the parts outside the CDR3, the full variable domain is DTGVSQNPRHKITKRGQNVTFRCDPISEHNRLYWYRQTLGQGPEFLTYFQNEAQLEKSRLLSDRFSAERPKGSFSTLEIQRTEQGDSAMYLCASSLGISGANVLTFGAGSRLTVL.